The next 12 T cell receptor beta chains were all read from a single sample in a study of a mutant IDH1 vaccine in newly diagnosed glioma. For these TCRs, the target antigens are not known. Time point of the sample: week 35, safety follow-up. Alongside topical imiquimod, each dose of vaccine comprised 300 ug of mutant IDH1 20-mer peptide. Produced via immunoSEQ multiplex PCR; TCRdb's table is partial and in-frame only. The data show some 30,000 clones, about 80% seen once. Here the sequenced sample was PBMCs, taken from a glioma patient whose treatment included an IDH1 peptide vaccine. The receptor source for this set is a man aged 25-45 years with glioma.

V is TRBV10-3 and J is TRBJ1-1; D remains ambiguous. V lost 3 bases and J lost 1, with 6 bases in between. The CDR3 runs to 13 residues. The germline V gene has CDR1 ENHRY and CDR2 SYGVKD. The CDR3 region is CAISDFQNTEAFF. CDR3 DNA sequence: TGTGCCATCAGTGACTTCCAGAACACTGAAGCTTTCTTT.

The genes are TRBV2 and TRBJ2-5, with D possibly called TRBD1 or TRBD2 (5 bases each). This CDR3 region has 13 residues. V dropped 8 bases and J dropped 1 base, with 11 bases sitting between them. Germline-derived CDR1 and CDR2 are SNHLY and FYNNEI. In nucleotides, the CDR3 is TGTGCCAGCGAGGGGCAGGGCCAAGAGACCCAGTACTTC. Encoded protein: CASEGQGQETQYF.

The V call is TRBV6-1, the J call TRBJ2-7; D possibly corresponds to TRBD2 (6 bases). V shed 6 bases and J shed 7 bases, with 16 bases lying between them. The germline gives CDR1 MNHNS, CDR2 SASEGT. The CDR3 is 13 residues long. In DNA form, the CDR3 reads TGTGCCAGCAGGGAGACTAGGACGGGAGAGCAGTACTTC. Encoded protein: CASRETRTGEQYF.

The chain links TRBV6-5 to TRBJ1-1, with D possibly being TRBD1 (5 bases). The CDR3 covers 13 residues. Germline CDR1 is MNHEY and CDR2 is SVGAGI. V gave up 7 bases and J gave up 1 base, with 10 bases separating them. The CDR3 loop is CASNHGQNTEAFF. In DNA, the CDR3 is TGTGCCAGCAATCACGGACAGAACACTGAAGCTTTCTTT.

The chain is built from TRBV6-5 and TRBJ1-3; D unclear. The CDR3 covers 16 residues. Trimming stripped 2 bases from V and 4 bases from J, with 15 bases between. CDR1 MNHEY and CDR2 SVGAGI come from the germline V gene. CDR3 region: CASSYKAEISGNTIYF. The CDR3 nucleotides are TGTGCCAGCAGTTACAAAGCGGAAATATCAGGAAACACCATATATTTT.

The chain recombines TRBV2 with TRBJ2-7, with TRBD2 matching over 7 bases. The V gene end was trimmed by 5 bases and the J gene end by 4 bases; junction bases not matched to a gene: 11. The CDR3 is 15 amino acids. Germline CDR1 and CDR2: SNHLY and FYNNEI. The CDR3 loop reads CASSIPGLTLYEQYF. CDR3 coding DNA: TGTGCCAGCAGTATACCGGGACTAACCCTATACGAGCAGTACTTC.

This clone was observed a single time. The rearrangement joins TRBV5-1 to TRBJ2-4; 8 nucleotides match TRBD1. The germline CDR1 and CDR2 sequences are SGHRS and YFSETQ. The CDR3 spans 14 residues. V was pared by 5 bases and J by 6 bases, with 7 bases of the junction left unmatched. CDR3 loop: CASRQTGGRNIQYF. In nucleotides, the CDR3 is TGCGCCAGCAGGCAAACAGGGGGTAGAAACATTCAGTACTTC.

DNA of the CDR3: TGTGCCAGCAGCTTAGGTGCGGGAGGGCTCAATGAGCAGTTCTTC. Translating gives CASSLGAGGLNEQFF. The chain combines TRBV7-6 with TRBJ2-1; 9 positions match TRBD2. Germline V gene lookup returns CDR1 SGHVS and CDR2 FNYEAQ. CDR3 size: 15 residues. J was trimmed by 6 bases and V by 1 base; bases with no gene match: 4.

The chain has TRBV6-5 and TRBJ2-1; the match to TRBD2 covers 9 bases. The junction had 0 bases not matched to a gene; V was cut back by 5 bases and J by 4 bases. The length of the CDR3 is 13 residues. Germline V gene lookup returns CDR1 MNHEY and CDR2 SVGAGI. As DNA, the CDR3 is TGTGCCAGCAGTAGCGGGAGGTACAATGAGCAGTTCTTC. Translating it yields CASSSGRYNEQFF.

The chain carries TRBV19 and TRBJ1-3, with D perhaps matching TRBD1 (6 bases). Trimming stripped 7 bases from V and 0 bases from J, with 13 bases between. The CDR3 covers 15 residues. In germline, CDR1 is LNHDA, CDR2 SQIVND (reference sequence). CDR3 DNA: TGTGCCAGTACAAGCACAGGGAGCTCTGGAAACACCATATATTTT. It specifies CASTSTGSSGNTIYF.

The rearrangement joins TRBV30 to TRBJ2-7, with D possibly matching TRBD1 (6 bases). Germline CDR1 reads GTSNPN; CDR2 reads SVGIG (reference sequence). The CDR3 covers 13 residues. V was trimmed by 5 bases and J by 2 bases, leaving 13 bases between them. The CDR3, as DNA: TGTGCCTGGGCCCGGGACACTCCCTACGAGCAGTACTTC. It is translated as CAWARDTPYEQYF.

The chain recombines TRBV4-1 with TRBJ1-2, with a tentative D call TRBD1 (5 bases). The CDR3 contains 17 residues. V was cut by 4 bases and J by 1 base, with 19 bases left in between. CDR1 and CDR2 (germline): MGHRA, YSYEKL. CDR3 nucleotides: TGCGCCAGCAGCCCCTACATTTCGGGGCTCCGTAACTATGGCTACACCTTC. Its translation is CASSPYISGLRNYGYTF.